This T cell receptor beta chain was captured by sequencing in a study of T cell changes during pregnancy in multiple sclerosis. Germline CDR1 SEHNR, CDR2 FQNEAQ (reference sequence). The V gene end was trimmed by 2 bases and the J gene end by 0 bases; junction bases not matched to a gene: 7. CDR3 length equals 18 residues. This table comes from immunoSEQ multiplex PCR, and its TCRdb copy is limited to in-frame clones, with some not included. The data show approximately 41,000 clones, around 90% seen once. The sample consisted of CD8+ T cells from peripheral blood mononuclear cells, taken in the first trimester of pregnancy. The sequence derives from a female donor with multiple sclerosis, enrolled in a pregnancy study. The chain is built from TRBV7-9 and TRBJ2-1; 10 positions agree with TRBD2. CDR3 protein: CASSLRFEREGSYNEQFF. CDR3 in DNA: TGTGCCAGCAGCTTAAGATTTGAGCGGGAGGGCTCCTACAATGAGCAGTTCTTC.